These 6 T cell receptor beta chains share one sample of origin, sequenced in a study of blood T cell repertoires in COVID-19. Clones were read by immunoSEQ multiplex PCR, and TCRdb kept only the in-frame ones, dropping some. The sample carries some 50,000 clones, around 68% recorded once. The sequenced material came from peripheral blood. These TCRs come from an older woman with acute or convalescent COVID-19.

The chain's CDR3 is CASSLYGAEAFF. CDR3 bases: TGTGCCAGCAGTTTGTACGGGGCTGAAGCTTTCTTT. The rearrangement joins TRBV7-9 to TRBJ1-1; D remains unclear. Trimming removed 6 bases at V and 6 bases at J, with 11 bases between. There are 12 residues in the CDR3. CDR1 and CDR2 (germline): SEHNR, FQNEAQ (reference sequence).

There are a few counts of this clone. The CDR3 protein is CATSSSRSGRATDTQYF. CDR3 bases: TGTGCCACCAGCAGCTCCCGTAGCGGGAGGGCCACAGATACGCAGTATTTT. The chain has TRBV15 and TRBJ2-3, with 11 bases matching TRBD2. The CDR3 runs to 17 residues. CDR1 and CDR2 from the germline V gene are LNHNV and YYDKDF (reference sequence). Trimming at V came to 3 bases and at J to 2 bases, leaving 7 bases not matched to a gene.

The chain uses TRBV5-4 and TRBJ2-1; possible D gene TRBD1, 5 bases. Trimming removed 0 bases from V and 4 bases from J, with 11 bases in between. CDR1 SGHNT and CDR2 YYREEE come from the germline V gene (reference sequence). The CDR3 loop spans 15 amino acids. Written as DNA, the CDR3 is TGTGCCAGCAGCTTGGACAGGAGCCAATACAATGAGCAGTTCTTC. Its translation: CASSLDRSQYNEQFF. Variable domain in full (rest from reference TRBV5-4 and TRBJ2-1): ETGVTQSPTHLIKTRGQQVTLRCSSQSGHNTVSWYQQALGQGPQFIFQYYREEENGRGNFPPRFSGLQFPNYSSELNVNALELDDSALYLCASSLDRSQYNEQFFGPGTRLTVL.

The rearrangement uses TRBV28 and TRBJ1-2, with 12 bases matching TRBD1. J was trimmed by 7 bases and V by 6 bases; bases with no gene match: 6. This CDR3 is built from 14 residues. CDR1 and CDR2 (germline): MDHEN, SYDVKM. CDR3 loop: CASSPGQGAIGYTF. DNA of the CDR3: TGTGCCAGCAGCCCGGGACAGGGGGCGATTGGCTACACCTTC.

J is TRBJ2-7 and V is TRBV5-4; maybe TRBD1 (5 bases). Germline CDR1 and CDR2: SGHNT and YYREEE (reference sequence). This CDR3 comprises 15 residues. Trimming cost V 1 base and J 0 bases, with 11 bases left between them. CDR3 sequence reads: CASSLRGKSSYEQYF. The CDR3 DNA follows: TGTGCCAGCAGCTTGAGGGGAAAAAGCTCCTACGAGCAGTACTTC.

This sequence joins TRBV6-5 and TRBJ1-6; possible D gene TRBD1, 5 bases. The CDR3 consists of 12 residues. Trimming stripped 6 bases from V and 11 bases from J, with 11 bases between. The V gene's germline CDR1 is MNHEY and CDR2 SVGAGI. The CDR3 protein is CASSPGYPPLHF. The DNA of the CDR3 is TGTGCCAGCAGCCCAGGGTACCCACCCCTCCACTTT.